This T cell receptor (beta chain) stems from a study of siplizumab effects on memory and regulatory T cells. Whole-study results and caveats: Where siplizumab was present, mappable alloreactive CD4+ clones averaged around 63% Treg-derived, compared with 25% to 30% in controls. There appeared to be greater diversity in naive T cells than in memory cells, and naive T cells seemed major contributors to the alloresponse.

On this clone itself: The target antigen is unknown.

Assaying covered some 10^5 TCR templates per sample. Method: immunoSEQ multiplex PCR; TCRdb's copy keeps in-frame clones and lacks some. The repertoire consists of approximately 100,000 clones, with 75% to 95% occurring once and the leading ten covering under 3%. V lost 2 bases and J lost 2, with 10 bases in between. The CDR3 covers 16 residues. In germline, CDR1 is MNHEY, CDR2 SMNVEV (reference sequence). The sequence was obtained from a human donor in good health. Some clones in this sample may be carry-over from other donors' samples. This chain connects TRBV27 to TRBJ2-6; possible D gene TRBD2, 5 bases. Source material: CD4+ T cells sorted from blood. CDR3 coding DNA: TGTGCCAGCAGTTTAACGGGAACTGCTGGGGCCAACGTCCTGACTTTC. Translated, it gives CASSLTGTAGANVLTF.